This T cell receptor beta chain derives from a study of cytomegalovirus exposure and HLA in healthy donors. The CDR3 length is 15 residues. Germline lookup yields CDR1 GTSNPN and CDR2 SVGIG (reference sequence). V lost 3 bases, J lost 0 bases, and 11 bases lay in between. Primers for the PCR totalled 60 Vbeta and 13 Jbeta. Sequencing used immunoSEQ multiplex PCR; TCRdb keeps in-frame clones, though not all of them. The top ten hold 2% to 2.5% of the sample, which has about 140,000 clones, approximately 80% seen once. The origin of this receptor is a woman between 18 and 30 years old in good health and CMV-seropositive. The rearrangement links TRBV30 to TRBJ2-2, with D maybe TRBD2 (5 bases). The sample was PBMCs. The CDR3: CAWSGLVANTGELFF. The CDR3 coding sequence is TGTGCCTGGAGCGGACTTGTAGCGAACACCGGGGAGCTGTTTTTT.